This TCR beta chain came from a study of blood T cell repertoires in COVID-19. The overall study: Before being deemed recovered, Cohort 3 donors had two negative PCRs, clearance, or symptom resolution. The origin of the acute and convalescent COVID-19 samples was the United States, Italy and Spain.

In the authors' workflow: Reference gene primer amplification in the assay estimated nucleated cell counts. Using immunoSEQ multiplex PCR, the repertoire was profiled, and TCRdb retains in-frame clones only, with some absent. The DNA gave D and trimming, while V, J and clone size come from that table. The sample holds some 190,000 clones; about 85% are singletons and the top ten take about 22%. J lost 8 bases, V lost 4 bases, and 14 bases had no gene match. The CDR3 length is 16 residues. Germline V gives CDR1 SGHNT, CDR2 YENEEA. Only one count was recorded for this clone. The gene calls are TRBV11-3 and TRBJ2-3; the match to TRBD1 covers 8 bases. Material for sequencing was PBMCs or T cells enriched from blood (not recorded which). This TCR came from a woman in her forties in a cohort exposed to, infected with or recovered from COVID-19 (not recorded which). The CDR3 region has the DNA TGTGCCAGCAGCTCCTGGACAGGGATAGTATATGGTACGCAGTATTTT. The encoded protein is CASSSWTGIVYGTQYF. Complete variable domain (other parts from reference TRBV11-3 and TRBJ2-3): EAGVVQSPRYKIIEKKQPVAFWCNPISGHNTLYWYLQNLGQGPELLIRYENEEAVDDSQLPKDRFSAERLKGVDSTLKIQPAELGDSAVYLCASSSWTGIVYGTQYFGPGTRLTVL.